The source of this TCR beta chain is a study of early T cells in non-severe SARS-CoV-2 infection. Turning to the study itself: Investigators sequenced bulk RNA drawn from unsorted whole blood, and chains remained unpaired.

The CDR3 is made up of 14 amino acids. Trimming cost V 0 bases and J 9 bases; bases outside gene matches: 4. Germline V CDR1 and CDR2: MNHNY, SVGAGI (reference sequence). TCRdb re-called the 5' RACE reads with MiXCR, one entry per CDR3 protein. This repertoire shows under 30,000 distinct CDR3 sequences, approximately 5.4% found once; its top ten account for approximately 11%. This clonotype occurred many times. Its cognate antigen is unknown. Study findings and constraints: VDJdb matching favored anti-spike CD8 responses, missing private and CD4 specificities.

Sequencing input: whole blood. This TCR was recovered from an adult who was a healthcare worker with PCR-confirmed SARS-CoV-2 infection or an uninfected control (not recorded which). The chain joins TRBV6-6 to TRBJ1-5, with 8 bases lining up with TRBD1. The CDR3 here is CASSYSTGDRPQHF. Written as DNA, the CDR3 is TGTGCCAGCAGTTACTCGACAGGGGATCGGCCCCAGCATTTT.